The entry that follows covers one TCR beta chain sequence. This sample is part of a study of blood T cell repertoires in COVID-19. TCRdb keeps only in-frame clones here, not all; method: immunoSEQ multiplex PCR. Among fewer than 180,000 clones listed, approximately 84% were seen once. This CDR3 is built from 15 residues. V lost 2 bases, J lost 2 bases, and 12 bases lay in between. Germline CDR1 reads KGHSH; CDR2 reads LQKENI. The V gene is TRBV18, the J gene TRBJ1-2, with a possible D match to TRBD1 (5 bases). The sequence was collected from an older man with acute or convalescent COVID-19. Material: peripheral blood. CDR3 sequence: CASSPNGQGNYGYTF. In DNA, the CDR3 is TGTGCCAGCTCACCAAATGGGCAGGGAAACTATGGCTACACCTTC.